This TCR beta chain was sequenced for a study of blood T cells in healthy people across ages. This clonotype appeared many times. Trimming took 7 bases from V and 0 from J; bases not matched to a gene: 9. Germline V gene lookup returns CDR1 DFQATT and CDR2 SNEGSKA (reference sequence). The CDR3 runs 15 residues. A J-beta primer mix and a sample-barcoded 5' primer were used in a second PCR of roughly 6 to 11 cycles. TCRdb ran MiXCR on the 5' RACE reads and lists one entry per CDR3 protein. The sample yields around 870,000 distinct CDR3 sequences, under 35% seen once. This receptor was obtained from a woman older than 75 in good health. The chain is built from TRBV20-1 and TRBJ2-1; TRBD2 matches at 7 bases. Sequences were obtained from blood. CDR3 DNA: TGCAGTGTAGCGGGTGGGGTGAGCTCCTACAATGAGCAGTTCTTC. Translating gives CSVAGGVSSYNEQFF.